A selection of T cell receptor beta chains follows, all from one sample in a study of T cell repertoires in cytomegalovirus infection. MiXCR, run by TCRdb on the reads, gives a single entry per CDR3 protein. The sample consists of about 740,000 distinct CDR3 sequences, about a third of them appearing once. The sample was PBMCs. The receptors derive from a human donor in good health (CMV status not recorded). Some clones in this sample may be carry-over from other donors' samples. Both conserved end residues are part of each CDR3. The D gene is left open where the match is weak. Size values are once, few and many counts, or a class for expanded clones, and some rows have none.

j_call v_call clone_size d_call cdr3_aa cdr3_nt
TRBJ1-1 TRBV7-3 many TRBD1 CASSSDRYTEAFF TGTGCCAGCAGCTCGGACAGGTACACTGAAGCTTTCTTT
TRBJ2-3 TRBV6-2/TRBV6-3 NA NA CASSDARQDSTDTQYF TGTGCCAGCAGTGACGCCCGACAGGATAGCACAGATACGCAGTATTTT
TRBJ2-2 TRBV11-3 NA NA CASSLRDGGMGGHTGELFF TGTGCCAGCAGCCTCCGGGACGGTGGAATGGGAGGTCACACCGGGGAGCTGTTTTTT
TRBJ2-7 TRBV28 NA NA CAIQWNLSYEQYF TGTGCCATACAATGGAACCTTTCCTACGAGCAGTACTTC
TRBJ2-4 TRBV20-1 few TRBD2 CSASRLAGGAKNIQYF TGCAGTGCTAGTCGACTAGCGGGAGGTGCCAAAAACATTCAGTACTTC
TRBJ1-2 TRBV11-2 many NA CATQPDHYGYTF TGTGCCACGCAGCCGGACCACTATGGCTACACCTTC
TRBJ1-1 TRBV7-6 once NA CASSPWEPLNTEAFF TGTGCCAGCAGCCCCTGGGAACCTTTGAACACTGAAGCTTTCTTT
TRBJ2-1 TRBV7-2 NA TRBD2 CAISGQLAGVKNEQFF TGTGCCATCAGCGGCCAACTAGCGGGAGTGAAAAATGAGCAGTTCTTC
TRBJ2-7 TRBV7-9 NA TRBD2 CASSPGGLAGEYEQYF TGTGCCAGCAGCCCCGGAGGACTAGCGGGAGAGTATGAGCAGTACTTC
TRBJ2-7 TRBV7-6 few TRBD2 CASSLEAGLRYEQYF TGTGCCAGCAGCTTAGAAGCGGGACTCCGCTACGAGCAGTACTTC
TRBJ1-1 TRBV27 once TRBD1 CASKTTGGWNTEAFF TGTGCCAGCAAAACTACAGGGGGCTGGAACACTGAAGCTTTCTTT
TRBJ2-3 TRBV19 NA NA CASSIRGFVTDTQYF TGTGCCAGTAGTATCCGGGGGTTTGTTACAGATACGCAGTATTTT
TRBJ1-2 TRBV28 NA TRBD1 CASSPTGEGRDYGYTF TGTGCCAGCAGCCCCACAGGGGAGGGCAGGGACTATGGCTACACCTTC
TRBJ1-1 TRBV29-1 NA TRBD1 CSVTIAGTAMNTEAFF TGCAGCGTCACTATCGCCGGGACAGCTATGAACACTGAAGCTTTCTTT
TRBJ2-1 TRBV7-8 NA NA CASSSDPGTHYNEQFF TGTGCCAGCAGCTCGGATCCCGGGACGCATTACAATGAGCAGTTCTTC
TRBJ1-1 TRBV14 NA NA CASRGLGNTEAFF TGTGCCAGCAGAGGGTTGGGGAACACTGAAGCTTTCTTT
TRBJ1-2 TRBV6-2/TRBV6-3 NA NA CASSERSAGPYVYTF TGTGCCAGCAGTGAACGCTCAGCCGGCCCGTATGTCTACACCTTC
TRBJ1-1 TRBV2 NA NA CARRRERVAFF TGTGCCCGCAGACGGGAGAGGGTCGCTTTCTTT
TRBJ2-7 TRBV28 NA NA CASRRDGPYEQYF TGTGCCAGTCGAAGGGACGGCCCCTACGAGCAGTACTTC
TRBJ2-3 TRBV7-3 NA TRBD2 CASSPGLAVDTKYF TGTGCCAGCAGCCCAGGACTAGCGGTAGATACGAAGTATTTT
TRBJ2-4 TRBV2 NA TRBD2 CASIQRKRDLAKNIQYF TGTGCCAGCATCCAGAGAAAGCGGGACCTAGCCAAAAACATTCAGTACTTC
TRBJ2-5 TRBV20-1 NA NA CSSRDDSLYPETQYF TGCAGTTCTAGAGACGACAGTCTCTACCCCGAGACCCAGTACTTC
TRBJ2-7 TRBV5-8 many NA CASSSRDGEQYF TGTGCCAGCAGCTCCCGGGATGGCGAGCAGTACTTC
TRBJ2-5 TRBV7-3 few NA CASSLRRAGTASQETQYF TGTGCCAGCAGCTTAAGGCGGGCGGGGACAGCTAGCCAAGAGACCCAGTACTTC